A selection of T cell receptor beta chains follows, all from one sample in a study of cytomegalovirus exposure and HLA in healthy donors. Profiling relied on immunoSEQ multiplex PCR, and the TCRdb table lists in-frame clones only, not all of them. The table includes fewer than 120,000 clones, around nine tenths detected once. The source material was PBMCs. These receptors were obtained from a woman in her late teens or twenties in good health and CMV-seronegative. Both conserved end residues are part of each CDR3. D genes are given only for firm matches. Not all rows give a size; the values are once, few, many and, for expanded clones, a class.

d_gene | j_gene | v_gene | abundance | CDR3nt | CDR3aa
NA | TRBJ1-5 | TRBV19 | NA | TGTGCCAGTAGCCAATCGGGCAATCAGCCCCAGCATTTT | CASSQSGNQPQHF
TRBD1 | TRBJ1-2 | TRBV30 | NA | TGTGCCTGGAGTGTAGGGGGCACCCATGGCTACACCTTC | CAWSVGGTHGYTF
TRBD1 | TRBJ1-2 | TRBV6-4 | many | TGTGCCAGCAGTCCAGGGGGGACCCACTATGGCTACACCTTC | CASSPGGTHYGYTF
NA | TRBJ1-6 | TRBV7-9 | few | TGTGCCAGCAATCACAGGGACGATTCACCCCTCCACTTT | CASNHRDDSPLHF
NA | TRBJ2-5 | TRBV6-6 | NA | TGTGCCAGCAGTTACTCGGACATTCCGGAACAAGAGACCCAGTACTTC | CASSYSDIPEQETQYF
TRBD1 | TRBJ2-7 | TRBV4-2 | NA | TGTGCCAGCAGCACTCCGGGACAGGGTTCCTACGAGCAGTACTTC | CASSTPGQGSYEQYF
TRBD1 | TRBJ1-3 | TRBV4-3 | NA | TGCGCCAGCAGCCAAGCCCCGGACAGGGCTGGAAACACCATATATTTT | CASSQAPDRAGNTIYF
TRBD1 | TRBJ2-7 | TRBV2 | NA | TGTGCCAGCGCGGACAGGGGCAACGAGCAGTACTTC | CASADRGNEQYF
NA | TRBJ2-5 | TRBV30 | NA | TGTGCCTGGTACGCGGAGGGAGGAGAGACCCAGTACTTC | CAWYAEGGETQYF
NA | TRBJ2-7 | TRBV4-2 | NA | TGTGCCAGCAGCCAAGCCGGGACACTAAATTCCTACGAGCAGTACTTC | CASSQAGTLNSYEQYF
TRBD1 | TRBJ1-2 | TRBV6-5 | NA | TGTGCCAGCAGTTTCGACAGGGGTAACTATGGCTACACCTTC | CASSFDRGNYGYTF
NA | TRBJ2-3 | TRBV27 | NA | TGTGCCAGCAGTTTAAGGCCCCCGGGGGACACGCAGTATTTT | CASSLRPPGDTQYF
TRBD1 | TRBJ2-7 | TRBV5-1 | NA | TGCGCCAGCAGCTTGGGTTTCGACAGGGCGAGCTCCTACGAGCAGTACTTC | CASSLGFDRASSYEQYF
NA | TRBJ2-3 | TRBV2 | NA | TGTGCCAGCAGGGTAGCCCCAGATACGCAGTATTTT | CASRVAPDTQYF
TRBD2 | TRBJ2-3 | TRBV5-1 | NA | TGCGCCAGCAGCCAGACCGGGACTAGCGGGGGGGCCTTGGATACGCAGTATTTT | CASSQTGTSGGALDTQYF
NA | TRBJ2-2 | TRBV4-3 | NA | TGCGCCAGCAGCCAAGTTAAGCATGGCACCGGGGAGCTGTTTTTT | CASSQVKHGTGELFF
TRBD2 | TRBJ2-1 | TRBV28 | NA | TGTGCCAGCACTGGGTCTAGCGGGAGAAGGGGCCCCTACAATGAGCAGTTCTTC | CASTGSSGRRGPYNEQFF
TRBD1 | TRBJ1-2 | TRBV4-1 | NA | TGCGCCAGCAGCCAATTAACAGGGGGCGTCTATGGCTACACCTTC | CASSQLTGGVYGYTF
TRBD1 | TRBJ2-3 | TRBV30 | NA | TGTGCCTGGAGCACCATTCAGGGGGCTAAGAGGGCAGATACGCAGTATTTT | CAWSTIQGAKRADTQYF
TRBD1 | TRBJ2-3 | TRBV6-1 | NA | TGTGCCAGCAGGGGGGGACAGGACACAGATACGCAGTATTTT | CASRGGQDTDTQYF
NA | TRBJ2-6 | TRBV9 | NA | TGTGCCAGCAGCGTCGGGGGCTCTGGGGCCAACGTCCTGACTTTC | CASSVGGSGANVLTF
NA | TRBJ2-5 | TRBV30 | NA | TGTGCCTGGAGCAGGGACGGGGGAGTTGCAGAGACCCAGTACTTC | CAWSRDGGVAETQYF
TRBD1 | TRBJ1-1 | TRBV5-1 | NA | TGCGCCAGCGGGGCTACAGGGGGCCGAGAAGCTTTCTTT | CASGATGGREAFF
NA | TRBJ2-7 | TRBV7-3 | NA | TGTGCCAGCAGCCCCTTCCCAGGGGGGTTCTACGAGCAGTACTTC | CASSPFPGGFYEQYF
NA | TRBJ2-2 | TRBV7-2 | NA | TGTGCCAGCAGCCCGTACTCCCAGGGCGGGGAGCTGTTTTTT | CASSPYSQGGELFF
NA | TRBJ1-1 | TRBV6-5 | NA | TGTGCCAGCAGGACGGACAGGAACACTGAAGCTTTCTTT | CASRTDRNTEAFF
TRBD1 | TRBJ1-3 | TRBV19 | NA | TGTGCCACCTCCGGGACAGCCTCTGGAAACACCATATATTTT | CATSGTASGNTIYF
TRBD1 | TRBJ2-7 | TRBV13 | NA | TGTGCCAGCAGCCCCAGGACAGGGGTCTACGAGCAGTACTTC | CASSPRTGVYEQYF
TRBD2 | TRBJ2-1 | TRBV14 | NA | TGTGCCAGCAGCCAAACTAGCGGTTCCTACAATGAGCAGTTCTTC | CASSQTSGSYNEQFF
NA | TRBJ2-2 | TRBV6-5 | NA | TGTGCCAGCAGGATCAGGGCCACCGGGGAGCTGTTTTTT | CASRIRATGELFF
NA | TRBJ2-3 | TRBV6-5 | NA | TGTGCCAGCAGTTACGGCGTGGGGCCCAGTTCAGATACGCAGTATTTT | CASSYGVGPSSDTQYF
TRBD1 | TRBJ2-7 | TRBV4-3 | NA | TGCGCCAGCAGCCAAGAATCCGCTCGGCAGGGGGCGGGAGAGCAGTACTTC | CASSQESARQGAGEQYF
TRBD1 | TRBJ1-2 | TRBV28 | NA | TGTGCCACGGGACAGGGTCTTGGCTACACCTTC | CATGQGLGYTF
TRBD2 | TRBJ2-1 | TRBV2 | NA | TGTGCCACCCCAAGAGGAATAGCGGGGGCCTTAAAATTCTCCTACAATGAGCAGTTCTTC | CATPRGIAGALKFSYNEQFF
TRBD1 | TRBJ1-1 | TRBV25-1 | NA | TGTGCCAGCAGTGAGTCCGGGACAGAGATGAACACTGAAGCTTTCTTT | CASSESGTEMNTEAFF
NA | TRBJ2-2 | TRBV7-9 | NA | TGTGCCAGCAGCGCTCAGGGTTGGGACACCGGGGAGCTGTTTTTT | CASSAQGWDTGELFF
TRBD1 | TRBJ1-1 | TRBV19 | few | TGTGCCAGTACCACACCGGGACAGGGGAGGGCTGAAGCTTTCTTT | CASTTPGQGRAEAFF